This TCR delta chain is drawn from a study of γδ T cells in repeated Plasmodium falciparum infection. Vgamma9/Vdelta2+ and Vdelta2-negative gammadelta T cells were flow-sorted from PBMC for bulk sequencing. After removal of 3 bases from V and 0 bases from J, the junction contained 11 bases not matched to a gene. Germline CDR1 reads TSWWSYY; CDR2 reads QGS. The length of the CDR3 is 18 residues. TCRdb re-called clones from the multiplex PCR reads using CATT. The sample has tens of thousands of delta-chain clones, approximately 1.5% seen once; the top ten hold 15%. This clone was counted many times. A read error is likely here: a far larger clone is one base away. This sample also contains other DNA sequences that code for the same CDR3.

The sequence was obtained from a pool of human donors (malaria-infected and uninfected, not separated). Sequenced input: gamma-delta T cells from blood. This chain joins TRDV1 and TRDJ1; TRDD3 matches at 9 bases. The chain's CDR3 is CALGERTGGREYTDKLIF. The CDR3, as DNA: TGTGCTCTTGGGGAGCGGACTGGGGGACGTGAGTACACCGATAAACTCATCTTT.